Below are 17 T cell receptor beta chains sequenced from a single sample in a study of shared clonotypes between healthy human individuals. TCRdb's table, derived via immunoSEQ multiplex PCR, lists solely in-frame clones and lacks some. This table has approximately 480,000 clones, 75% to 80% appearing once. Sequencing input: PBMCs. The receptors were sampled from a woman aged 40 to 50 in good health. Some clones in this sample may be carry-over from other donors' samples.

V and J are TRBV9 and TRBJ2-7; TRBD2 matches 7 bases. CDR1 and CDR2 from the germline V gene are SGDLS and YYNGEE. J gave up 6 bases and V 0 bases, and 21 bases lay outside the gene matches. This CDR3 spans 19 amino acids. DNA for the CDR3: TGTGCCAGCAGCGTAGGCCTCTCCGGGGGGTCTAGCGCCCCTGCCGAGCAGTACTTC. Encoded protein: CASSVGLSGGSSAPAEQYF.

CDR3 in DNA: TGTGCCAGCAGCTTGACAGCGTTTGGGGAGCTGTTTTTT. This gives the protein CASSLTAFGELFF. The J gene is TRBJ2-2, the V gene TRBV11-3; tentatively, D is TRBD1 (5 bases). The CDR3 totals 13 residues. The germline V gene has CDR1 SGHNT and CDR2 YENEEA. Trimming pared 3 bases from V and 8 bases from J, leaving 10 bases between.

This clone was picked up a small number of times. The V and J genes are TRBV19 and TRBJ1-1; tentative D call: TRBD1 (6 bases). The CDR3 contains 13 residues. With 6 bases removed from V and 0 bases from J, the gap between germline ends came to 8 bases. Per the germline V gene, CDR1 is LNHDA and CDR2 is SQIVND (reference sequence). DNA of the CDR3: TGTGCCAGTAGAAGGACAGTGAACACTGAAGCTTTCTTT. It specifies CASRRTVNTEAFF.

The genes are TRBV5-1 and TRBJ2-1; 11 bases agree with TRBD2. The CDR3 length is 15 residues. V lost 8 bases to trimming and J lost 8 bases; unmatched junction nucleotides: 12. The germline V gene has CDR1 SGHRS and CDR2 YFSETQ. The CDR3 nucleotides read TGCGCCAGTGCCAAAACTAGCGGGAGCTTCGATGAGCAGTTCTTC. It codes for CASAKTSGSFDEQFF.

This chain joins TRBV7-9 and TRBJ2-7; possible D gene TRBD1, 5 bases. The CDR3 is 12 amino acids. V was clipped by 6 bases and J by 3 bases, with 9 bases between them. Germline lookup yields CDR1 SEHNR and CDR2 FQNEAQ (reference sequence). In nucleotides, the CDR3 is TGTGCCAGCAGAGACAGTAGCTACGAGCAGTACTTC. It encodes CASRDSSYEQYF.

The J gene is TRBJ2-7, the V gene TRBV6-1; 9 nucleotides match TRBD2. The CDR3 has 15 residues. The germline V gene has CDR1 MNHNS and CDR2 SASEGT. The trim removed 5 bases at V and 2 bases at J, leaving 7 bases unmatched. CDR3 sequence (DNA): TGTGCCAGCAGTTCCGAGGGACTAGCCCCCTACGAGCAGTACTTC. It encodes CASSSEGLAPYEQYF.

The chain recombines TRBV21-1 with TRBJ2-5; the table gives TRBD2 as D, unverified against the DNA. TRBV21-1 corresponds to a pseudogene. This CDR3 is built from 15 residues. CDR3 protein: CASSKGLPAQETQYF. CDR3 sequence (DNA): TGTGCCAGCAGCAAGGGACTACCGGCCCAAGAGACCCAGTACTTC.

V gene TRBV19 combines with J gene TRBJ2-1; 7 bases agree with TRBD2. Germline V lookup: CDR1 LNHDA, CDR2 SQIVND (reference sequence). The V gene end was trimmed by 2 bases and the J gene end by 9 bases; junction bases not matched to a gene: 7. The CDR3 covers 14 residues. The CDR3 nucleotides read TGTGCCAGTAGTATAATGCGGGAGCGGAGTGAGCAGTTCTTC. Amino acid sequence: CASSIMRERSEQFF.

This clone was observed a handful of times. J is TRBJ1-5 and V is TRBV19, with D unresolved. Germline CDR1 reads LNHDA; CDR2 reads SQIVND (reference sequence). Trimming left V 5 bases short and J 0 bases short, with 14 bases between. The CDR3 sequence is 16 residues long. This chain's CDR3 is CASSLRAANSNQPQHF. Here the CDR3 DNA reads TGTGCCAGTAGTCTGAGGGCCGCTAATAGCAATCAGCCCCAGCATTTT.

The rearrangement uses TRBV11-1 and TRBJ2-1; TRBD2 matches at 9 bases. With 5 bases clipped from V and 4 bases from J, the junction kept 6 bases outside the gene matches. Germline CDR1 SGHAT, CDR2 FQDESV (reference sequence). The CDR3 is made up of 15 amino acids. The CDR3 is CASSHIAGVYNEQFF. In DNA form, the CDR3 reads TGTGCCAGCAGCCATATAGCGGGAGTGTACAATGAGCAGTTCTTC. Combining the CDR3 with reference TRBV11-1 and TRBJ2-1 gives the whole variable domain EAEVAQSPRYKITEKSQAVAFWCDPISGHATLYWYRQILGQGPELLVQFQDESVVDDSQLPKDRFSAERLKGVDSTLKIQPAELGDSAMYLCASSHIAGVYNEQFFGPGTRLTVL.

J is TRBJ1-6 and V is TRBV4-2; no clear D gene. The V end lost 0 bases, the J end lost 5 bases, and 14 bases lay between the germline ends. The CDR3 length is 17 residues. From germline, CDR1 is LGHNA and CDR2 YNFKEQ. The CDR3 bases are TGTGCCAGCAGCCAAGAGATCGGCGCCAGGAATAATTCACCCCTCCACTTT. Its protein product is CASSQEIGARNNSPLHF.

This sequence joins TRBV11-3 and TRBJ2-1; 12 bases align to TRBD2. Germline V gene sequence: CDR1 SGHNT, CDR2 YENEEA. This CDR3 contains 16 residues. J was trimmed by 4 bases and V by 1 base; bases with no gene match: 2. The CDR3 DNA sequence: TGTGCCAGCAGCTTAGGGACTAGCGGGATTTACAATGAGCAGTTCTTC. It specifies CASSLGTSGIYNEQFF.

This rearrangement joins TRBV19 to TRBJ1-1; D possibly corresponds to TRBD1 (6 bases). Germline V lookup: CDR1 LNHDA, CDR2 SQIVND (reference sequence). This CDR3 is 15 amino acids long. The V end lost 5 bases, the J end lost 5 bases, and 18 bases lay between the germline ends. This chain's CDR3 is CASSLRQVLGTEAFF. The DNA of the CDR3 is TGTGCCAGTAGTCTTCGACAGGTTTTGGGTACTGAAGCTTTCTTT.

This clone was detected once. CDR3 sequence (DNA): TGTGCCAGTAGGACGGCGGAAACGAACACCGGGGAGCTGTTTTTT. Translation: CASRTAETNTGELFF. This chain joins TRBV19 and TRBJ2-2, with D uncertain. Trimming pared 6 bases from V and 0 bases from J, leaving 11 bases between. CDR3 size: 15 residues. Germline loops: CDR1 LNHDA, CDR2 SQIVND (reference sequence). Combining the CDR3 with reference TRBV19 and TRBJ2-2 gives the whole variable domain DGGITQSPKYLFRKEGQNVTLSCEQNLNHDAMYWYRQDPGQGLRLIYYSQIVNDFQKGDIAEGYSVSREKKESFPLTVTSAQKNPTAFYLCASRTAETNTGELFFGEGSRLTVL.

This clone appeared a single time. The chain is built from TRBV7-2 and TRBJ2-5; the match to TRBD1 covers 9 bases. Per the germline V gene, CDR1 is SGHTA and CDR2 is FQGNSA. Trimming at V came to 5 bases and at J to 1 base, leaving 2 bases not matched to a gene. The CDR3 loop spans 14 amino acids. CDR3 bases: TGTGCCAGCAGCCGACAGGGGGTCCAAGAGACCCAGTACTTC. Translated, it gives CASSRQGVQETQYF.

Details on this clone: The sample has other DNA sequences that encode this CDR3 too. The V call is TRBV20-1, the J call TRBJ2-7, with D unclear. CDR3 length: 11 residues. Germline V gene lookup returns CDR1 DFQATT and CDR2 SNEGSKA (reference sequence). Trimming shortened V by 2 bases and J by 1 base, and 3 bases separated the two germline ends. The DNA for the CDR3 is TGCAGTGCTAGAACTTCCTACGAGCAGTACTTC. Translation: CSARTSYEQYF.

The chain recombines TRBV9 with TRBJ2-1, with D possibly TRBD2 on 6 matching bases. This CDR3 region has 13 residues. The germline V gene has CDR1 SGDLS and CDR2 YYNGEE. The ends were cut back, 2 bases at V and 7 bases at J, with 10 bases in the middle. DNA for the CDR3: TGTGCCAGCAGCGTGATAAGCGGGAATGAGCAGTTCTTC. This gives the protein CASSVISGNEQFF.